This T cell receptor (beta chain) is drawn from a study of memory CD4+ T cells and cytomegalovirus serostatus. Whole-study findings and limits: CD4+ memory repertoires contained 67 of 164 reported CMV TCRbeta sequences.

Single viable CD3+CD4+CD8-CD45RO+ cells were sorted as the memory CD4+ T cells. Concerning this clone: Its specificity is unknown.

The data were produced by immunoSEQ multiplex PCR, yet TCRdb's version contains in-frame clones alone and is incomplete. The sample holds some 48,000 clones, just under 80% seen once. The CDR3 has 15 residues. V lost 0 bases to trimming and J lost 4 bases; unmatched junction nucleotides: 4. Germline loops: CDR1 MNHNS, CDR2 SASEGT. The TCR was taken from an adult in good health and CMV-seronegative. The sequenced material came from memory CD4+ T cells from blood. The chain carries TRBV6-1 and TRBJ2-7; TRBD1 agrees at 9 bases. Here the CDR3 DNA reads TGTGCCAGCAGTGAAGCGGTACAGGGGGCGTACGAGCAGTACTTC. Encoded protein: CASSEAVQGAYEQYF.